This entry features one TCR beta chain sequence. This specimen comes from a study of blood T cell repertoires in COVID-19. Study-wide context: Donors in the United States, Italy and Spain gave samples during acute or convalescent COVID-19.

This table comes from immunoSEQ multiplex PCR, and its TCRdb copy is limited to in-frame clones, with some not included. The top ten hold more than 3.5% of the sample, which has about 130,000 clones, around 89% seen once. Germline V gene lookup returns CDR1 MRHNA and CDR2 SNTAGT. The V gene lost 6 bases and the J gene lost 3 bases, with 15 bases spanning the gap. CDR3 length equals 15 residues. This rearrangement joins TRBV6-4 to TRBJ1-3, with D possibly TRBD1 on 5 matching bases. The sequence came from a man in his sixties with COVID-19, enrolled during active disease. The sample was peripheral blood. This CDR3 reads CASREGGGNGNTIYF. CDR3 nucleotides: TGTGCCAGCAGGGAAGGCGGGGGAAATGGAAACACCATATATTTT.